This T cell receptor beta chain stems from a study of CD8 T cells in ankylosing spondylitis (dated by TCRdb to the late 2010s). A note on the overall study: To find TCR variants linked to disease, the study profiled T cell receptor beta repertoires in ankylosing spondylitis patients and healthy donors. The full study cohort was made up of approximately 24 ankylosing spondylitis patients and 108 healthy donors. Peripheral blood samples were taken, and synovial fluid was additionally collected from ankylosing spondylitis patients. General findings and caveats noted by the study authors: The disease-linked clones were reported to be significantly enriched in matched synovial fluid samples from ankylosing spondylitis patients. A CD8+ phenotype was shown by the disease-linked clones, which were found at relatively low frequencies in peripheral blood. Blood from ankylosing spondylitis patients appeared to be characterized by a TCR beta motif composed of under 10 highly homologous amino acid variants. Some motif variants were previously reported in synovial fluid and blood of reactive arthritis patients, suggesting common disease-initiation mechanisms.

Measured from the cysteine to the phenylalanine, the CDR3 is 14 residues long. The CDR3 DNA has 42 bases and is translated from base 1. The germline V end is reduced by 6 bases and the J end by 7 bases; junction bases left unmatched: 4. Looking up the germline V gene yields CDR1 SGHRS and CDR2 YFSETQ. The instrument given in TCRdb is Illumina HiSeq 2500. TCR beta libraries were prepared by quantitative 5'-RACE with molecular barcodes. The original methods were these. A new computational method based on a probabilistic model of VDJ rearrangement was used to identify disease-linked TCR variants. TCRdb reworked the public reads: Q25 trimming with fastp, MiXCR clone assembly, productive beta chains retained. Merged by CDR3 protein, the rows form single entries marked with the most common genes and DNA. The V and J calls were determined by TCRdb, not by the authors. The sample contains under 200,000 distinct CDR3 sequences, roughly 12% of them found a single time. The ten largest clonotypes hold 29% of the sample.

A note on this clonotype: Its recognized antigen is unknown. No base-level quality is on record; no much larger clone is a single base apart.

Here the chain combines TRBV5-1 and TRBJ2-1, with 13 junctional bases fitting TRBD2. This TCR was sampled from a male donor with ankylosing spondylitis or in good health (not recorded which). Input material: blood, either unsorted or a sorted T cell fraction (not recorded which). The CDR3 has the sequence CASNWTSGSNEQFF. In nucleotides, the sequence is TGCGCCAGCAACTGGACTAGCGGGAGTAATGAGCAGTTCTTC.